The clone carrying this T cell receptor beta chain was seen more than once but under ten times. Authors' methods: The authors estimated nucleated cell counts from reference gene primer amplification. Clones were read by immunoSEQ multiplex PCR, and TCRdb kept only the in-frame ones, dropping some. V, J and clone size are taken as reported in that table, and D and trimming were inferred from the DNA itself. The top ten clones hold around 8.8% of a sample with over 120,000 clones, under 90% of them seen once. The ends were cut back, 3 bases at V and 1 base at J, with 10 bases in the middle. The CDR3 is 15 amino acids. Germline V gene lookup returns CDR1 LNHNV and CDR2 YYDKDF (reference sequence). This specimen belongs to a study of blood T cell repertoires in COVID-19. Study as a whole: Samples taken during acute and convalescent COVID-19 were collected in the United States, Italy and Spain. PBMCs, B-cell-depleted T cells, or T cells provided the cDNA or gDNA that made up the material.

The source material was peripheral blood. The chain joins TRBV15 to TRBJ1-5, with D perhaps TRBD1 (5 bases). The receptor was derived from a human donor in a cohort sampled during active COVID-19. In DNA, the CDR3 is TGTGCCACCAGCAGCGACAGCCTGAGCAATCAGCCCCAGCATTTT. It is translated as CATSSDSLSNQPQHF.